The clone carrying this T cell receptor beta chain was observed at least ten times. What it binds is unknown. This sample was taken from a study of CD8+CD57+ T cells in acquired aplastic anemia. Findings and caveats of the study: Between patients and controls, CD8+ Simpson's diversity did not vary significantly.

Using genomic DNA as the template, TCR beta VDJ and CDR3 profiling was carried out. Using its own MiXCR run on the reads, TCRdb lists one record per CDR3 protein. Among hundreds of thousands of distinct CDR3 sequences listed, approximately 57% were seen once. The clonotype was recovered from a human donor with severe aplastic anemia or a healthy control (not recorded which). Sequencing input: sorted CD4+, CD8+, or CD8+CD57+ T cells (not recorded which) from PBMCs.

DNA for the CDR3: TGCGCCAGCATCCCCGGCCCGGGGGAGTGGGCTGAAGCTTTCTTT. Protein product: CASIPGPGEWAEAFF. The chain has TRBV5-1 and TRBJ1-1, with D possibly TRBD1 on 5 matching bases. CDR1 and CDR2 from the germline V gene are SGHRS and YFSETQ. The CDR3 length is 15 residues. V shed 6 bases and J shed 6 bases, with 21 bases lying between them.